One sample yielded the 11 T cell receptor beta chains listed below, sequenced in a study of cytomegalovirus exposure and HLA in healthy donors. The assay was immunoSEQ multiplex PCR, and TCRdb's table has in-frame clones only and misses some. The table shows 200,000 to 250,000 clones, with roughly 88% occurring only once. Sequenced material: PBMCs. Receptors were obtained from a woman aged 25 to 45 in good health and CMV-seropositive.

On this clone: Other DNA sequences within the sample encode an identical CDR3. This sequence joins TRBV6-5 and TRBJ1-1; no clear D gene. Germline CDR1 is MNHEY and CDR2 is SVGAGI. V lost 0 bases, J lost 4 bases, and 9 bases lay in between. The CDR3 runs to 14 residues. The CDR3 spells CASSYSRGSTEAFF. The CDR3 DNA reads as TGTGCCAGCAGTTACTCGCGGGGTTCCACTGAAGCTTTCTTT.

The chain has TRBV5-1 and TRBJ2-1; TRBD2 matches 12 bases. V dropped 1 base and J dropped 7; count of bases not matched to a gene: 9. The germline V gene has CDR1 SGHRS and CDR2 YFSETQ. This CDR3 is built from 17 residues. DNA for the CDR3: TGCGCCAGCAGCTTGCCTAGCGGGAGGGCCGGAAGGAATGAGCAGTTCTTC. Translated, it gives CASSLPSGRAGRNEQFF.

The V and J genes are TRBV7-9 and TRBJ1-2; D gene uncertain. Germline V gives CDR1 SEHNR, CDR2 FQNEAQ (reference sequence). The length of the CDR3 is 11 residues. V gave up 8 bases and J gave up 7 bases, with 11 bases separating them. CDR3: CASLHDGGYTF. The CDR3 DNA reads TGTGCCAGCCTACACGACGGTGGCTACACCTTC.

The chain recombines TRBV13 with TRBJ1-4; D gene unclear. This CDR3 spans 13 amino acids. V lost 5 bases, J lost 8 bases, and 12 bases lay in between. CDR1 and CDR2 from the germline V gene are PRHDT and FYEKMQ (reference sequence). The CDR3 loop reads CASSPGGREKLFF. The CDR3 coding sequence is TGTGCCAGCAGCCCAGGCGGGAGAGAAAAACTGTTTTTT. Using reference TRBV13 and TRBJ1-4 for the parts outside the CDR3, the full variable domain is AAGVIQSPRHLIKEKRETATLKCYPIPRHDTVYWYQQGPGQDPQFLISFYEKMQSDKGSIPDRFSAQQFSDYHSELNMSSLELGDSALYFCASSPGGREKLFFGSGTQLSVL.

This sequence joins TRBV5-1 and TRBJ1-1; TRBD1 is a possible D gene (6 bases). Deletions cut 2 bases from V and 3 bases from J, with 11 bases between. From germline, CDR1 is SGHRS and CDR2 YFSETQ. The CDR3 has 14 residues. The CDR3 DNA is TGCGCCAGCAGCTTTCGGGGGGCGGACACTGAAGCTTTCTTT. Encoded protein: CASSFRGADTEAFF.

The chain combines TRBV4-1 with TRBJ1-2; D unresolved. This CDR3 region has 12 residues. Germline values: CDR1 MGHRA, CDR2 YSYEKL. V lost 3 bases and J 6 bases, leaving 8 bases between the germline ends. CDR3 loop: CASSQPEDGYTF. Here the CDR3 DNA reads TGCGCCAGCAGCCAGCCGGAAGATGGCTACACCTTC.

The chain is built from TRBV5-1 and TRBJ2-1; D gene ambiguous. CDR1 is SGHRS and CDR2 is YFSETQ in the germline V gene. CDR3 size: 12 residues. The V end lost 3 bases, the J end lost 5 bases, and 6 bases lay between the germline ends. The chain's CDR3 is CASSYNNNEQFF. The CDR3, as DNA: TGCGCCAGCAGCTATAACAACAATGAGCAGTTCTTC.

The chain carries TRBV27 and TRBJ2-7, with D unresolved. The germline CDR1 and CDR2 sequences are MNHEY and SMNVEV (reference sequence). Trimming took 7 bases from V and 2 from J, leaving 9 bases between them. The CDR3 has 12 residues. CDR3 sequence: CASKADTYEQYF. The DNA for the CDR3 is TGTGCCAGCAAGGCAGACACCTACGAGCAGTACTTC.

The chain is built from TRBV30 and TRBJ2-7; D not resolved. This CDR3 spans 12 amino acids. With 3 bases removed from V and 3 bases from J, the gap between germline ends came to 9 bases. The germline gives CDR1 GTSNPN, CDR2 SVGIG (reference sequence). The chain's CDR3 is CAWRSADYEQYF. Here the CDR3 DNA reads TGTGCCTGGAGGTCGGCCGACTACGAGCAGTACTTC.

The chain is built from TRBV6-5 and TRBJ1-5, with a possible D match to TRBD1 (6 bases). V lost 4 bases and J 6 bases, leaving 13 bases between the germline ends. The CDR3 contains 14 residues. Looked up from germline, CDR1 is MNHEY and CDR2 is SVGAGI. This CDR3 is CASSSGAGVQPQHF. DNA for the CDR3: TGTGCCAGCAGTTCCGGTGCAGGGGTTCAGCCCCAGCATTTT.

The chain recombines TRBV19 with TRBJ2-2, with no clear D. Trimming stripped 10 bases from V and 1 base from J, with 10 bases between. The CDR3 runs to 13 residues. Germline assignment: CDR1 LNHDA and CDR2 SQIVND (reference sequence). Written as DNA, the CDR3 is TGTGCCACAAATACGGGGAACACCGGGGAGCTGTTTTTT. This sequence encodes CATNTGNTGELFF. Looking up the rest from reference TRBV19 and TRBJ2-2 gives the full variable domain: DGGITQSPKYLFRKEGQNVTLSCEQNLNHDAMYWYRQDPGQGLRLIYYSQIVNDFQKGDIAEGYSVSREKKESFPLTVTSAQKNPTAFYLCATNTGNTGELFFGEGSRLTVL.